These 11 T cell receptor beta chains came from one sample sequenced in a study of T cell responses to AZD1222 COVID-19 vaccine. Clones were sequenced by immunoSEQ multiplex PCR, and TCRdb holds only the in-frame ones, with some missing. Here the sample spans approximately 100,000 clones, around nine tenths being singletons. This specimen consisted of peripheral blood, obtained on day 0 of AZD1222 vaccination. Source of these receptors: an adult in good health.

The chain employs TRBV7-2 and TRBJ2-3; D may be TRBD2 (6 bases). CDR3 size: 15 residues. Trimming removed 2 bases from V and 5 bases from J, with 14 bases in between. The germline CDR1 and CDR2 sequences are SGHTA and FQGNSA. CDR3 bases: TGTGCCAGCAGCTTACGGGGCGGGGCAGGAGATACGCAGTATTTT. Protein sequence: CASSLRGGAGDTQYF. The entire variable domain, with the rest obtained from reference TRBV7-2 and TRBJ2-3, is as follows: GAGVSQSPSNKVTEKGKDVELRCDPISGHTALYWYRQSLGQGLEFLIYFQGNSAPDKSGLPSDRFSAERTGGSVSTLTIQRTQQEDSAVYLCASSLRGGAGDTQYFGPGTRLTVL.

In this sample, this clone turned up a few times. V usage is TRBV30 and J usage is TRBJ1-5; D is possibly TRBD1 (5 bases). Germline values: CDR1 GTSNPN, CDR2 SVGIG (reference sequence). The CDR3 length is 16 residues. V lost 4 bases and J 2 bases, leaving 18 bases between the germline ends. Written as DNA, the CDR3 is TGTGCCTGGACCAAAGGGCCAGGGCCCCGCAATCAGCCCCAGCATTTT. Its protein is CAWTKGPGPRNQPQHF.

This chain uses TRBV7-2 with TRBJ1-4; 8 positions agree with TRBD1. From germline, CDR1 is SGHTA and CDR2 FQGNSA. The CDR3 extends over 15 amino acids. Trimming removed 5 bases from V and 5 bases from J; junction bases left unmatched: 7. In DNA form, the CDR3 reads TGTGCCAGCAGCCCCCGGACAGGGCGGAATGAAAAACTGTTTTTT. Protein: CASSPRTGRNEKLFF.

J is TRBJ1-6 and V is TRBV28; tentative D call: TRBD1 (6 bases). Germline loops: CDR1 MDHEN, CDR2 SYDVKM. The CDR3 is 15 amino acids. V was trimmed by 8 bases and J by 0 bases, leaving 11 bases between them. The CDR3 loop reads CASLTGSSYNSPLHF. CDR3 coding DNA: TGTGCCAGCCTTACAGGGAGCTCCTATAATTCACCCCTCCACTTT.

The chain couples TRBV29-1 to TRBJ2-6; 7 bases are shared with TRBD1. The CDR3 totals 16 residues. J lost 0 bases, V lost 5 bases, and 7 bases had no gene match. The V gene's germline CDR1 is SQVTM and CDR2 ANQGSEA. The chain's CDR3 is CSVLDRSSSGANVLTF. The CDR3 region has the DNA TGCAGCGTTCTGGACAGGTCGAGCTCTGGGGCCAACGTCCTGACTTTC.

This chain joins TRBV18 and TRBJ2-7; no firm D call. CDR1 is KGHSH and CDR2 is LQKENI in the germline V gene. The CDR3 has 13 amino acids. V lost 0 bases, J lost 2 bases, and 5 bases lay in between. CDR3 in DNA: TGTGCCAGCTCACCACCGGCCACCTACGAGCAGTACTTC. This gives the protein CASSPPATYEQYF.

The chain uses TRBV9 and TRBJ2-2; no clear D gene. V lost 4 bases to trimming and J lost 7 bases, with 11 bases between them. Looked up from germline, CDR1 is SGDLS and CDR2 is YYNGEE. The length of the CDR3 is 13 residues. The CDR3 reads CASSPKLGGELFF. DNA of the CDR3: TGTGCCAGCAGCCCCAAACTCGGCGGGGAGCTGTTTTTT.

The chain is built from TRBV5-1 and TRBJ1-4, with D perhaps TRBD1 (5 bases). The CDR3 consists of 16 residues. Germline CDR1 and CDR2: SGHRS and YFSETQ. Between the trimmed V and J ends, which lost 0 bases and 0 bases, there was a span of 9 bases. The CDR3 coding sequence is TGCGCCAGCAGCTTGGCGGGGGTTTCAACTAATGAAAAACTGTTTTTT. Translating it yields CASSLAGVSTNEKLFF.

CDR3 residues: CASSRGTLTYGYTF. The CDR3 DNA reads as TGTGCCAGCAGCAGGGGGACCCTGACCTATGGCTACACCTTC. The chain couples TRBV6-5 to TRBJ1-2, with 7 bases matching TRBD1. The ends lost 6 bases at V and 4 bases at J; junction bases unmatched: 8. The germline gives CDR1 MNHEY, CDR2 SVGAGI. This CDR3 is built from 14 residues.

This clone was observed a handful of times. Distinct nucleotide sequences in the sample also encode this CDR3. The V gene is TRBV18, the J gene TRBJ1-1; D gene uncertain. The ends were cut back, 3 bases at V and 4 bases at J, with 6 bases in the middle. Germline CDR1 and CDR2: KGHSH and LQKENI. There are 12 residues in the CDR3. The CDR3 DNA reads TGTGCCAGCTCACCGACGGGCACTGAAGCTTTCTTT. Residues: CASSPTGTEAFF. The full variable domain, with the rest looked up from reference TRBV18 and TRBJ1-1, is NAGVMQNPRHLVRRRGQEARLRCSPMKGHSHVYWYRQLPEEGLKFMVYLQKENIIDESGMPKERFSAEFPKEGPSILRIQQVVRGDSAAYFCASSPTGTEAFFGQGTRLTVV.

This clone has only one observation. The CDR3 nucleotides are TGTGCCAGCTCACCTCTTACGACGGACAGGTTGGGTTCTGGGGCCAACGTCCTGACTTTC. Encoded protein: CASSPLTTDRLGSGANVLTF. The rearrangement uses TRBV18 and TRBJ2-6, with 7 nucleotides matching TRBD1. Germline CDR1 reads KGHSH; CDR2 reads LQKENI. With 3 bases clipped from V and 1 base from J, the junction kept 15 bases outside the gene matches. The CDR3 length is 20 residues. Full variable domain (remainder filled in from reference TRBV18 and TRBJ2-6): NAGVMQNPRHLVRRRGQEARLRCSPMKGHSHVYWYRQLPEEGLKFMVYLQKENIIDESGMPKERFSAEFPKEGPSILRIQQVVRGDSAAYFCASSPLTTDRLGSGANVLTFGAGSRLTVL.